The following is a T cell receptor beta chain sequence with its context. The germline gives CDR1 SNHLY, CDR2 FYNNEI. The CDR3 runs 12 residues. Trimming stripped 3 bases from V and 7 bases from J, with 6 bases between. Authors' processing steps: For nucleated cells, counts were estimated from reference gene primer amplification. Repertoires were generated with immunoSEQ multiplex PCR, while TCRdb's copy carries only in-frame clones and drops some. V, J and clone size are those of that table, while D and trimming were read from the DNA. The sample records some 350,000 clones, around 84% being singletons. This sample is drawn from a study of blood T cell repertoires in COVID-19. At the level of the study: Samples of COVID-19 (acute and convalescent) were obtained from the United States, Italy and Spain. Sources were T cells, B-cell-depleted T cells, or PBMCs; the material itself was cDNA or gDNA.

Sequencing was performed on peripheral blood. V and J are TRBV2 and TRBJ2-2; D remains unclear. This TCR derives from a human donor in a cohort sampled during active COVID-19. CDR3 protein: CASSEGDGELFF. CDR3 coding DNA: TGTGCCAGCAGTGAGGGCGACGGGGAGCTGTTTTTT.